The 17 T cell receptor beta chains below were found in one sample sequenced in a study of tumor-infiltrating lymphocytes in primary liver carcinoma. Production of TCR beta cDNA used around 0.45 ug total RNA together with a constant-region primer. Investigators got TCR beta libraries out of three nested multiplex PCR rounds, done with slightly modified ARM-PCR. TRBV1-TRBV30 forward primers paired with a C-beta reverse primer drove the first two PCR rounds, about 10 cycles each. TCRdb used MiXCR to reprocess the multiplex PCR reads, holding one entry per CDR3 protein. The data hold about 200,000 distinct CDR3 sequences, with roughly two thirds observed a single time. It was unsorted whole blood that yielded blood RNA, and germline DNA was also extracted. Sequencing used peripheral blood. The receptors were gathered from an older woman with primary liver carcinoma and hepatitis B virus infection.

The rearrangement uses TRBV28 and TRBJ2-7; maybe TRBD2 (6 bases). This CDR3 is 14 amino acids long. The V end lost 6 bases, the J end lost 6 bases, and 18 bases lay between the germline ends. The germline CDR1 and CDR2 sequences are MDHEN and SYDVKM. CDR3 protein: CASSARGTLFEQYF. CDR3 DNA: TGTGCCAGCAGCGCCCGCGGGACCCTCTTCGAGCAGTACTTC.

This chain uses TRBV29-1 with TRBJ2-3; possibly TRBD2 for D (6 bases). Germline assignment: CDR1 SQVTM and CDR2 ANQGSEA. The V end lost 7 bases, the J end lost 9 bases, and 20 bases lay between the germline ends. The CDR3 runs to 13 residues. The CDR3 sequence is CSDRERAAGTQYF. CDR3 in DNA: TGCAGCGACCGGGAGAGGGCCGCAGGGACGCAGTATTTT.

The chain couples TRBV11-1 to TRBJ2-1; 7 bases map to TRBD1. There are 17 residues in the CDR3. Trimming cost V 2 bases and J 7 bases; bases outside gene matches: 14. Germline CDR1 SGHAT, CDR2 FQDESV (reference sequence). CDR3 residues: CASSLPLFRGNTNEQFF. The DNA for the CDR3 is TGTGCCAGCAGCTTACCGCTCTTCAGGGGGAATACGAATGAGCAGTTCTTC.

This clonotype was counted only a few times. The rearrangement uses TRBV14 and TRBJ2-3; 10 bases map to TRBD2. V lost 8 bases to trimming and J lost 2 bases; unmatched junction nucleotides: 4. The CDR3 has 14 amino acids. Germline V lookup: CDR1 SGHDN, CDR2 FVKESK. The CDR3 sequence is CASRTSGTTDTQYF. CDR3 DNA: TGTGCCAGCCGGACTAGCGGCACCACAGATACGCAGTATTTT.

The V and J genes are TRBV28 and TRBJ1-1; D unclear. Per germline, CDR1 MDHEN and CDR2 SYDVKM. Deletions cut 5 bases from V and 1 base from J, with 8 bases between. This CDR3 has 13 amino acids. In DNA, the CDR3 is TGTGCCAGCAGTAAGGAGGGGAACACTGAAGCTTTCTTT. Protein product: CASSKEGNTEAFF.

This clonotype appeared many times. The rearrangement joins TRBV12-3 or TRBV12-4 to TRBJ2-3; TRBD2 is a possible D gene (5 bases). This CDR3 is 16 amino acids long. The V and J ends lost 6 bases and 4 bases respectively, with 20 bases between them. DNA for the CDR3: TGTGCCAGCAGCTCGACCCCCGGGAATTGGGCAGATACGCAGTATTTT. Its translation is CASSSTPGNWADTQYF.

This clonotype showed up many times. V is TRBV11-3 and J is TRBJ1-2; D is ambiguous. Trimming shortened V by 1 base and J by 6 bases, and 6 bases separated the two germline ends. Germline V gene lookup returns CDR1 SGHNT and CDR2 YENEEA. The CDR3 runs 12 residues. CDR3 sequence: CASSLGGDGYTF. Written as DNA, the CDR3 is TGTGCCAGCAGCTTAGGGGGTGATGGCTACACCTTC.

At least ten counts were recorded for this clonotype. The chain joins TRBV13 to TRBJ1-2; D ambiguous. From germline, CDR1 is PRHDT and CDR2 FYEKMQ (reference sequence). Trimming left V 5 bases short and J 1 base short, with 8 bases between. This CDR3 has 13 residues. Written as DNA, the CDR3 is TGTGCCAGCAGCGACGGCCGTAACTATGGCTACACCTTC. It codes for CASSDGRNYGYTF.

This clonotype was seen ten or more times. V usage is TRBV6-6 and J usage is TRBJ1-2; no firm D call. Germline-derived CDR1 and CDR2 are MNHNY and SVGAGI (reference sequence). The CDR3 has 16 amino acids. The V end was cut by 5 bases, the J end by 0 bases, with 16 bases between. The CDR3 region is CASSLPFAAANYGYTF. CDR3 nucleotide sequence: TGTGCCAGCAGTCTACCGTTCGCAGCCGCTAACTATGGCTACACCTTC.

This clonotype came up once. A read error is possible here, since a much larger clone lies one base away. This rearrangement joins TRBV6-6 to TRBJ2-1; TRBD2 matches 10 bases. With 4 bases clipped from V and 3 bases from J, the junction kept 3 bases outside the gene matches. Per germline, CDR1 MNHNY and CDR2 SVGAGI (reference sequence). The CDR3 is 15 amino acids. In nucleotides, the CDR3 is TGTGCCAGCAGTTCCGGGACTAGCGACTACAATGAGCAGTTCTTC. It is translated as CASSSGTSDYNEQFF.

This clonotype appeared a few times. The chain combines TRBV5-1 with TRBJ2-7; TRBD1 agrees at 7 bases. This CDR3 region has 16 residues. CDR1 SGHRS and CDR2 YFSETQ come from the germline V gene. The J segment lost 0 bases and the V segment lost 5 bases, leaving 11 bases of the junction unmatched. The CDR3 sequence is CASRSYRGPSSYEQYF. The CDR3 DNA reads TGCGCCAGCAGGTCCTACAGGGGACCGAGCTCCTACGAGCAGTACTTC.

The CDR3 loop reads CASSQDSVTDVFF. CDR3 bases: TGTGCCAGCAGCCAAGACTCGGTGACTGATGTTTTCTTT. The chain recombines TRBV4-2 with TRBJ1-1; D is ambiguous. This CDR3 region has 13 residues. Germline V gene lookup returns CDR1 LGHNA and CDR2 YNFKEQ. The germline V and J ends were trimmed by 0 bases and 13 bases, with 15 bases remaining between them.

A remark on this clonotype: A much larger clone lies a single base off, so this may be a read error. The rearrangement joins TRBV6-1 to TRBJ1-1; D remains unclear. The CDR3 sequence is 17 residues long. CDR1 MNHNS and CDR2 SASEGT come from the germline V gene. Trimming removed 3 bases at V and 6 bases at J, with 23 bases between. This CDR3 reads CASSDPPRGRDSPEAFF. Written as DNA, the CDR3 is TGTGCCAGCAGTGACCCCCCACGAGGGAGGGATTCGCCTGAAGCTTTCTTT.

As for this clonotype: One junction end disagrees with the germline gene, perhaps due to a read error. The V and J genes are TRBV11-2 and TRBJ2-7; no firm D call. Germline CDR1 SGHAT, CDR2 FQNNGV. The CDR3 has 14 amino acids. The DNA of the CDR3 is TGTGCCAGCAGCTTAACCTACGGAGCCTACGAGCAGTATTTC. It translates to CASSLTYGAYEQYF.

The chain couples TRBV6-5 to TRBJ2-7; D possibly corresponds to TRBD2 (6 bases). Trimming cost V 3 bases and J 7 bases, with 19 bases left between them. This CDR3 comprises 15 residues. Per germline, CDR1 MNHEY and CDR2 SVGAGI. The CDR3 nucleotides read TGTGCCAGCAGTTATATGGGAGGCTCGGGGGAGGAGCAGTACTTC. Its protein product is CASSYMGGSGEEQYF.

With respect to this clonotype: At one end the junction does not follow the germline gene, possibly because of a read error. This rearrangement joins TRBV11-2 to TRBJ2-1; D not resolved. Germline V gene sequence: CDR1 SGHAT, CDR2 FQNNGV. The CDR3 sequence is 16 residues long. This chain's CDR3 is CSSSPLRPSILYGQLF. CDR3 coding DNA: TGTTCCAGCAGCCCCCTCCGGCCCTCAATCCTGTATGGGCAGCTCTTC.

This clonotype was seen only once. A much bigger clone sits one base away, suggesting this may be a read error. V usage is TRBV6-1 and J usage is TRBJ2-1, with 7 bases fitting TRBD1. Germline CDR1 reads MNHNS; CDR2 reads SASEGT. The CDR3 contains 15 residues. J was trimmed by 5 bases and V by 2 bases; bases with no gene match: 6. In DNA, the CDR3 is TGTGCCAGCAGTGAATCGGCAGGGGGTCACAATGAGCAGTTCTTC. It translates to CASSESAGGHNEQFF.